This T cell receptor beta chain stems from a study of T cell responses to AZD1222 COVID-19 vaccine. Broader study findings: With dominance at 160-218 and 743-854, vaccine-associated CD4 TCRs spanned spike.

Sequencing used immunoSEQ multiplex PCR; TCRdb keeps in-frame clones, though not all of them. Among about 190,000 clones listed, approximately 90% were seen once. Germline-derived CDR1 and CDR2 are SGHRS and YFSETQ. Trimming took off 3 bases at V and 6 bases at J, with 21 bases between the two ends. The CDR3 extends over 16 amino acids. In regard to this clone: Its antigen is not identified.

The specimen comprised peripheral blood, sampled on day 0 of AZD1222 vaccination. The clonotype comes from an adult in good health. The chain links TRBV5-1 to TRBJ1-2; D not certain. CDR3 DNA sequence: TGCGCCAGCAGCTCTCCTGCGTCGGCGCATCTGGATGGCTACACCTTC. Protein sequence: CASSSPASAHLDGYTF.